These 11 T cell receptor beta chains were sequenced from one sample in a study of blood T cell repertoires in COVID-19. Generated by immunoSEQ multiplex PCR, the TCRdb table keeps only in-frame clones and is missing some. The sample includes 85,000 to 110,000 clones, roughly nine tenths of them seen just once. Sequencing was done on a sample of peripheral blood. The receptors derive from a man aged 45-65 years in a cohort sampled during active COVID-19.

The CDR3 DNA is TGTGCCAGCAGCTTGGGACGGGGGGAGGGGTTCTTC. It yields the protein CASSLGRGEGFF. The V gene is TRBV5-4, the J gene TRBJ2-1; TRBD2 matches 7 bases. V was clipped by 0 bases and J by 15 bases; unmatched bases: 6. The CDR3 runs to 12 residues. Germline V gene sequence: CDR1 SGHNT, CDR2 YYREEE (reference sequence).

The rearrangement links TRBV6-5 to TRBJ2-7; the match to TRBD2 covers 8 bases. The J segment lost 3 bases and the V segment lost 5 bases, leaving 6 bases of the junction unmatched. CDR3 length equals 14 residues. Germline V CDR1 and CDR2: MNHEY, SVGAGI. The chain's CDR3 is CASSPGLAGYEQYF. In nucleotides, the CDR3 is TGTGCCAGCAGTCCGGGCCTAGCGGGCTACGAGCAGTACTTC.

The rearrangement uses TRBV5-4 and TRBJ2-7; 8 bases fit TRBD2. After removal of 4 bases from V and 0 bases from J, the junction contained 15 bases not matched to a gene. The germline V gene encodes CDR1 SGHNT and CDR2 YYREEE (reference sequence). The CDR3 runs to 18 residues. Here the CDR3 reads CASSTQLREGTYSYEQYF. In DNA form, the CDR3 reads TGTGCCAGCAGCACCCAACTCCGGGAGGGGACATACTCCTACGAGCAGTACTTC.

J is TRBJ1-2 and V is TRBV7-8; D not certain. Germline loops: CDR1 SGHVS, CDR2 FQNEAQ. The V end lost 1 base, the J end lost 8 bases, and 20 bases lay between the germline ends. The CDR3 consists of 16 residues. CDR3 DNA sequence: TGTGCCAGCAGCTTAGGAGCAGCGGCACTGTCGGGGGGCTACACCTTC. Translation: CASSLGAAALSGGYTF.

This chain joins TRBV7-8 and TRBJ2-1; D perhaps matches TRBD1 (6 bases). V was trimmed by 7 bases and J by 10 bases, leaving 20 bases between them. CDR1 and CDR2 from the germline V gene are SGHVS and FQNEAQ. This CDR3 spans 14 amino acids. CDR3 in DNA: TGTGCCAGCACCCAGGGACAAAAAGGGCGCGAGCAGTTCTTC. It specifies CASTQGQKGREQFF. Full variable domain (remainder filled in from reference TRBV7-8 and TRBJ2-1): GAGVSQSPRYKVAKRGQDVALRCDPISGHVSLFWYQQALGQGPEFLTYFQNEAQLDKSGLPSDRFFAERPEGSVSTLKIQRTQQEDSAVYLCASTQGQKGREQFFGPGTRLTVL.

This chain connects TRBV19 to TRBJ2-5, with 9 bases aligning to TRBD1. CDR3 length: 15 amino acids. V trimming: 4 bases; J trimming: 2 bases; junction bases outside the gene matches: 5. CDR1 LNHDA and CDR2 SQIVND come from the germline V gene (reference sequence). The CDR3 is CASSTGTGSQETQYF. CDR3 coding DNA: TGTGCCAGTAGTACCGGGACAGGGTCACAAGAGACCCAGTACTTC.

This clone was picked up a small number of times. V is TRBV6-4 and J is TRBJ2-1; D possibly corresponds to TRBD1 (5 bases). The CDR3 is made up of 15 amino acids. V was trimmed by 4 bases and J by 0 bases, leaving 10 bases between them. Per the germline V gene, CDR1 is MRHNA and CDR2 is SNTAGT. DNA of the CDR3: TGTGCCAGCAGTGGACAGAGAAGCTCCTACAATGAGCAGTTCTTC. Translated: CASSGQRSSYNEQFF.

The rearrangement uses TRBV5-1 and TRBJ2-2; 8 nucleotides match TRBD2. J was trimmed by 7 bases and V by 4 bases; bases with no gene match: 12. The CDR3 is made up of 16 amino acids. CDR1 and CDR2 (germline): SGHRS, YFSETQ. DNA of the CDR3: TGCGCCAGCAGCCCCCGGAGCGGGGGTATGAACGGGGAGCTGTTTTTT. Amino acids: CASSPRSGGMNGELFF.

This rearrangement joins TRBV12-5 to TRBJ1-5; D is possibly TRBD1 (5 bases). Germline CDR1 reads LGHNT; CDR2 reads FRNRAP. The CDR3 is 19 amino acids. The V end was cut by 0 bases, the J end by 0 bases, with 18 bases between. In DNA form, the CDR3 reads TGTGCTAGTGGTTTGGTAGCGTCGACAGAGAGTTATAGCAATCAGCCCCAGCATTTT. It translates to CASGLVASTESYSNQPQHF.

The V and J genes are TRBV7-8 and TRBJ2-7, with D uncertain. The CDR3 has 13 amino acids. CDR1 is SGHVS, CDR2 FQNEAQ, per germline. V was shortened by 6 bases and J by 4 bases, with 13 bases between the two germline ends. This CDR3 is CASSRDGGYEQYF. The CDR3 DNA sequence: TGTGCCAGCAGTCGAGACGGTGGTTACGAGCAGTACTTC. Supplemented by reference TRBV7-8 and TRBJ2-7, the full variable domain reads GAGVSQSPRYKVAKRGQDVALRCDPISGHVSLFWYQQALGQGPEFLTYFQNEAQLDKSGLPSDRFFAERPEGSVSTLKIQRTQQEDSAVYLCASSRDGGYEQYFGPGTRLTVT.

This chain uses TRBV7-2 with TRBJ1-5; 8 bases line up with TRBD1. The V and J ends lost 1 base and 9 bases, in that order; junction bases with no gene match: 2. Germline CDR1 SGHTA, CDR2 FQGNSA. CDR3 length: 13 residues. CDR3 loop: CASSLVGTGPQHF. The CDR3 DNA reads as TGTGCCAGCAGCTTAGTCGGGACAGGGCCCCAGCATTTT.